The 22 T cell receptor beta chains given below trace back to one sample, sequenced in a study of blood T cell repertoires in COVID-19. TCRdb's copy holds only in-frame clones and misses some; the assay was immunoSEQ multiplex PCR. The sample shows under 300,000 clones, 86% of them seen only once. The sample was peripheral blood. The receptor set was obtained from an elderly man with acute or convalescent COVID-19.

Here the CDR3 DNA reads TGCAGCGTTGTGGGCAGTACAGCTTTCTTT. This translates into CSVVGSTAFF. The chain carries TRBV29-1 and TRBJ1-1; D is ambiguous. Trimming cost V 4 bases and J 10 bases, with 10 bases left between them. This CDR3 is built from 10 residues. From germline, CDR1 is SQVTM and CDR2 ANQGSEA. Full variable domain (rest looked up from reference TRBV29-1 and TRBJ1-1): SAVISQKPSRDICQRGTSLTIQCQVDSQVTMMFWYRQQPGQSLTLIATANQGSEATYESGFVIDKFPISRPNLTFSTLTVSNMSPEDSSIYLCSVVGSTAFFGQGTRLTVV.

V is TRBV9 and J is TRBJ1-5; tentatively, D is TRBD1 (6 bases). Trimming removed 4 bases from V and 9 bases from J, with 14 bases in between. Germline lookup yields CDR1 SGDLS and CDR2 YYNGEE. This CDR3 comprises 13 residues. CDR3 in amino acids: CASSTYEDRPQHF. CDR3 nucleotides: TGTGCCAGCAGCACTTACGAGGACAGGCCCCAGCATTTT.

J is TRBJ2-3 and V is TRBV6-4; TRBD1 matches at 8 bases. The J segment lost 9 bases and the V segment lost 3 bases, leaving 8 bases of the junction unmatched. From germline, CDR1 is MRHNA and CDR2 SNTAGT. The length of the CDR3 is 14 residues. The chain's CDR3 is CASSEITGGGTQYF. The DNA of the CDR3 is TGTGCCAGCAGTGAGATTACAGGGGGAGGAACGCAGTATTTT.

The V call is TRBV28, the J call TRBJ2-1, with 7 bases fitting TRBD2. Germline V gives CDR1 MDHEN, CDR2 SYDVKM. The CDR3 totals 14 residues. With V trimmed by 6 bases and J by 6 bases, 8 bases remained unmatched. The CDR3 DNA is TGTGCCAGCAGCCTCCGGGACTACGTCAATGAGCAGTTCTTC. Amino acid sequence: CASSLRDYVNEQFF.

The CDR3 DNA reads as TGTGCCAGCTCACCATTCTGGACAGGAGACACTGAAGCTTTCTTT. Protein: CASSPFWTGDTEAFF. V gene TRBV18 combines with J gene TRBJ1-1; 7 positions agree with TRBD1. The CDR3 contains 15 residues. Per the germline V gene, CDR1 is KGHSH and CDR2 is LQKENI. Losses at the gene ends were 2 bases for V and 3 bases for J; bases not matched to a gene: 6.

The chain's CDR3 is CASSLDSVNSPLHF. CDR3 nucleotides: TGTGCCAGCAGTTTGGACAGCGTCAATTCACCCCTCCACTTT. The chain employs TRBV27 and TRBJ1-6; the D gene is possibly TRBD1 (6 bases). Germline assignment: CDR1 MNHEY and CDR2 SMNVEV (reference sequence). Trimming stripped 3 bases from V and 7 bases from J, with 10 bases between. The CDR3 is made up of 14 amino acids.

This clone is a singleton in its sample. The V gene is TRBV6-1, the J gene TRBJ1-5; no clear D gene. This CDR3 contains 14 residues. Germline V gives CDR1 MNHNS, CDR2 SASEGT. V was pared by 3 bases and J by 6 bases, with 12 bases between. The CDR3 nucleotides are TGTGCCAGCAGTGAGCCCGGTTCTGCTCAGCCCCAGCATTTT. Its translation is CASSEPGSAQPQHF.

The chain recombines TRBV5-6 with TRBJ2-7, with 7 bases aligning to TRBD2. Germline CDR1 and CDR2: SGHDT and YYEEEE. V gave up 4 bases and J gave up 1 base; unmatched junction bases: 8. The CDR3 contains 15 residues. The CDR3 loop reads CASSSGAGRSYEQYF. Written as DNA, the CDR3 is TGTGCCAGCAGCAGCGGGGCAGGGAGGTCCTACGAGCAGTACTTC.

The chain combines TRBV5-1 with TRBJ2-5; TRBD2 is a possible D gene (6 bases). CDR1 and CDR2 from the germline V gene are SGHRS and YFSETQ. CDR3 length equals 14 residues. V gave up 4 bases and J gave up 4 bases, with 14 bases separating them. The CDR3 nucleotides read TGCGCCAGCAGCCCACTACTAGCCCGAGAGACCCAGTACTTC. The encoded protein is CASSPLLARETQYF.

On this clone: Germline is not matched at one junction end, which may reflect a read error. The V call is TRBV7-7, the J call TRBJ1-2; tentatively, D is TRBD1 (6 bases). This CDR3 spans 15 amino acids. CDR1 and CDR2 (germline): SSHAT, FNYEAQ (reference sequence). CDR3 nucleotide sequence: TGTGCTAGCAGCTCTCGGACAGCCCTCTACTATGGCTACACCTTC. It specifies CASSSRTALYYGYTF.

V usage is TRBV7-2 and J usage is TRBJ1-3, with a tentative D call TRBD1 (6 bases). The length of the CDR3 is 16 residues. Deletions cut 5 bases from V and 2 bases from J, with 16 bases between. Germline V gene sequence: CDR1 SGHTA, CDR2 FQGNSA. The DNA of the CDR3 is TGTGCCAGCAGCCTCGCCGGTAGGGGGACTGGAAACACCATATATTTT. Amino acid sequence: CASSLAGRGTGNTIYF. Full variable domain (remainder filled in from reference TRBV7-2 and TRBJ1-3): GAGVSQSPSNKVTEKGKDVELRCDPISGHTALYWYRQSLGQGLEFLIYFQGNSAPDKSGLPSDRFSAERTGGSVSTLTIQRTQQEDSAVYLCASSLAGRGTGNTIYFGEGSWLTVV.

The chain joins TRBV5-1 to TRBJ1-1, with D possibly TRBD1 on 5 matching bases. The CDR3 contains 14 residues. Germline V CDR1 and CDR2: SGHRS, YFSETQ. Trimming removed 4 bases at V and 1 base at J, with 11 bases between. For the CDR3, the DNA is TGCGCCAGCAGCCCAAAGGGGAAGAACACTGAAGCTTTCTTT. This translates into CASSPKGKNTEAFF.

This chain links TRBV9 with TRBJ1-2; TRBD1 aligns across 8 bases. The V gene's germline CDR1 is SGDLS and CDR2 YYNGEE. CDR3 length: 15 residues. J was trimmed by 6 bases and V by 0 bases; bases with no gene match: 7. The CDR3 coding sequence is TGTGCCAGCAGCGTAGTTGGACAGGGAGGCCATGGCTACACCTTC. It codes for CASSVVGQGGHGYTF.

The rearrangement uses TRBV28 and TRBJ1-1, with 7 bases that match TRBD1. Germline V gene data show CDR1 as MDHEN and CDR2 as SYDVKM. This CDR3 region has 13 residues. J was trimmed by 0 bases and V by 10 bases; bases with no gene match: 5. The CDR3 spells CATRGRVNTEAFF. The CDR3, as DNA: TGTGCCACAAGGGGGCGGGTGAACACTGAAGCTTTCTTT.

The chain couples TRBV5-1 to TRBJ2-2; TRBD1 agrees at 8 bases. Losses at the gene ends were 4 bases for V and 3 bases for J; bases not matched to a gene: 5. CDR3 length: 15 residues. Germline CDR1 SGHRS, CDR2 YFSETQ. CDR3 amino acids: CASSPDRGYTGELFF. As DNA, the CDR3 is TGCGCCAGCAGCCCCGACAGGGGATACACCGGGGAGCTGTTTTTT.

With respect to this clone: Other DNA sequences of this sample code for an identical CDR3. The chain combines TRBV7-9 with TRBJ2-5; D remains unclear. The CDR3 totals 11 residues. Between the trimmed V and J ends, which lost 5 bases and 5 bases, there was a span of 6 bases. The germline CDR1 and CDR2 sequences are SEHNR and FQNEAQ (reference sequence). CDR3 in amino acids: CASSPQETQYF. CDR3 nucleotides: TGTGCCAGCAGCCCCCAGGAGACCCAGTACTTC. Supplemented by reference TRBV7-9 and TRBJ2-5, the full variable domain reads DTGVSQNPRHKITKRGQNVTFRCDPISEHNRLYWYRQTLGQGPEFLTYFQNEAQLEKSRLLSDRFSAERPKGSFSTLEIQRTEQGDSAMYLCASSPQETQYFGPGTRLLVL.

The count of this clone is one. The chain employs TRBV2 and TRBJ2-2; D may correspond to TRBD1 or TRBD2 (5 bases each). There are 15 residues in the CDR3. The germline CDR1 and CDR2 sequences are SNHLY and FYNNEI. V was cut by 7 bases and J by 2 bases, with 14 bases left in between. CDR3 in DNA: TGTGCCAGCATTGAGGGGCCCTCAAACACCGGGGAGCTGTTTTTT. Residues: CASIEGPSNTGELFF.

V gene TRBV3-1 (or the pseudogene TRBV3-2) combines with J gene TRBJ2-4; 8 positions agree with TRBD2. The CDR3 has 14 residues. The J segment lost 5 bases and the V segment lost 6 bases, leaving 6 bases of the junction unmatched. Germline loops: CDR1 LGHDT, CDR2 YNNKEL (reference sequence). The CDR3 here is CASRSGGLENIQYF. For the CDR3, the DNA is TGTGCCAGCAGATCGGGGGGGCTAGAAAACATTCAGTACTTC.

The chain employs TRBV29-1 and TRBJ1-2, with 8 bases aligning to TRBD1. Germline V gives CDR1 SQVTM, CDR2 ANQGSEA. This CDR3 contains 13 residues. V shed 3 bases, J shed 8 bases, and the junction held 8 bases outside the gene matches. As DNA, the CDR3 is TGCAGCGTTGATGGACAGGGTTTCTTAGGCTACACCTTC. Its protein product is CSVDGQGFLGYTF.

This chain joins TRBV27 and TRBJ1-2, with D perhaps matching TRBD1 (6 bases). The ends were cut back, 3 bases at V and 8 bases at J, with 22 bases in the middle. This CDR3 has 16 amino acids. Germline CDR1 reads MNHEY; CDR2 reads SMNVEV (reference sequence). As DNA, the CDR3 is TGTGCCAGCAGTTTGTTGGGGGCCTTACCCGCGAAAGGCTACACCTTC. Encoded protein: CASSLLGALPAKGYTF.

V gene TRBV24-1 combines with J gene TRBJ2-3; possible D gene TRBD2, 5 bases. This CDR3 spans 13 amino acids. Germline CDR1 KGHDR, CDR2 SFDVKD. Trimming stripped 4 bases from V and 8 bases from J, with 12 bases between. The DNA of the CDR3 is TGTGCCACCAGTGACCCCGGCGGAGGTACGCAGTATTTT. Protein product: CATSDPGGGTQYF.

This sequence joins TRBV13 and TRBJ2-5; 9 bases map to TRBD1. With 4 bases clipped from V and 5 bases from J, the junction kept 8 bases outside the gene matches. Germline V CDR1 and CDR2: PRHDT, FYEKMQ (reference sequence). This CDR3 comprises 15 residues. The CDR3 bases are TGTGCCAGCAGCTCGGTTTTTGGACAGGGGGAGACCCAGTACTTC. This translates into CASSSVFGQGETQYF.